A selection of T cell receptor beta chains follows, all from one sample in a study of blood T cell dynamics during melanoma immunotherapy. The assay was immunoSEQ multiplex PCR, and TCRdb's table has in-frame clones only and misses some. The sample has about 14,000 clones; about 91% are singletons. The sequencing here drew on effector memory CD8+ T cells from blood, taken from a patient treated with checkpoint blockade. The receptors come from a human donor with melanoma. CDR3s include the opening cysteine and the closing phenylalanine or tryptophan. Each record gives: clone size, J gene, D gene, V gene, CDR3 DNA, CDR3 protein. D genes are given only for firm matches. Clone size appears in some rows only: once, few, many, or a class for an expanded clone.

clone_size: .
j_call: TRBJ1-1
d_call: .
v_call: TRBV5-1
cdr3_nt: TGCGCCAGCAGCATTACGGGGAACACTGAAGCTTTCTTT
cdr3_aa: CASSITGNTEAFF

clone_size: .
j_call: TRBJ2-7
d_call: .
v_call: TRBV6-5
cdr3_nt: TGTGCCAGCAGTTACAGGGAATCTATGTACGAGCAGTACTTC
cdr3_aa: CASSYRESMYEQYF

clone_size: .
j_call: TRBJ1-1
d_call: .
v_call: TRBV28
cdr3_nt: TGTGCCAGCAGTTCCGGACGGGACACTGAAGCTTTCTTT
cdr3_aa: CASSSGRDTEAFF

clone_size: .
j_call: TRBJ1-2
d_call: TRBD1
v_call: TRBV9
cdr3_nt: TGTGCCAGCAGCGTAGGGCAGGGGGCCCGGGGAGGCTACACCTTC
cdr3_aa: CASSVGQGARGGYTF

clone_size: .
j_call: TRBJ2-7
d_call: .
v_call: TRBV27
cdr3_nt: TGTGCCAGCAGTTTATCCCCCCTCCTCGAGCAGTACTTC
cdr3_aa: CASSLSPLLEQYF

clone_size: .
j_call: TRBJ2-1
d_call: .
v_call: TRBV4-1
cdr3_nt: TGCGCCAGCAGCCATGTCAGGGGAAATGAGCAGTTCTTC
cdr3_aa: CASSHVRGNEQFF

clone_size: few
j_call: TRBJ2-7
d_call: TRBD1
v_call: TRBV10-1
cdr3_nt: TGCGCCAGCAGTGACTCCGGGACAGGGGGATACTACGAGCAGTACTTC
cdr3_aa: CASSDSGTGGYYEQYF

clone_size: .
j_call: TRBJ2-7
d_call: .
v_call: TRBV27
cdr3_nt: TGTGCCAGCAGTTTGGCTAGCTCCTACGAGCAGTACTTC
cdr3_aa: CASSLASSYEQYF

clone_size: .
j_call: TRBJ2-7
d_call: .
v_call: TRBV5-3
cdr3_nt: TGTGCCAGAAGCTCTCACCGGGCCCAAGGGGACGAGCAGTACTTC
cdr3_aa: CARSSHRAQGDEQYF

clone_size: .
j_call: TRBJ1-4
d_call: .
v_call: TRBV28
cdr3_nt: TGTGCCAGCAGTCCCGATAGAGACAGGTCCGAAAAACTGTTTTTT
cdr3_aa: CASSPDRDRSEKLFF

clone_size: .
j_call: TRBJ1-5
d_call: .
v_call: TRBV27
cdr3_nt: TGTGCCAGCAGTTTGAAGGCGAGCAATCAGCCCCAGCATTTT
cdr3_aa: CASSLKASNQPQHF

clone_size: .
j_call: TRBJ2-1
d_call: TRBD2
v_call: TRBV5-4
cdr3_nt: TGTGCCAGCAGCGAGGTCGGGAGGGACTCCTACAATGAGCAGTTCTTC
cdr3_aa: CASSEVGRDSYNEQFF

clone_size: .
j_call: TRBJ1-5
d_call: .
v_call: TRBV2
cdr3_nt: TGTGCCAGCGCTGGGGACACGACGAACAATCAGCCCCAGCATTTT
cdr3_aa: CASAGDTTNNQPQHF

clone_size: few
j_call: TRBJ1-5
d_call: TRBD1
v_call: TRBV7-9
cdr3_nt: TGTGCCAGCAGCTCTTCAGGGGGCAGCAATCAGCCCCAGCATTTT
cdr3_aa: CASSSSGGSNQPQHF

clone_size: .
j_call: TRBJ1-5
d_call: TRBD1
v_call: TRBV15
cdr3_nt: TGTGCCACCAGCAAGGACAGGGGTATCGAACAGCCCCAGCATTTT
cdr3_aa: CATSKDRGIEQPQHF

clone_size: .
j_call: TRBJ2-5
d_call: TRBD1
v_call: TRBV28
cdr3_nt: TGTGCCAGCAGACAGACAGGGGAAGAGACCCAGTACTTC
cdr3_aa: CASRQTGEETQYF

clone_size: .
j_call: TRBJ2-7
d_call: .
v_call: TRBV6-6
cdr3_nt: TGTGCCAGCAGTCCACGCACCCTCTACGAGCAGTACTTC
cdr3_aa: CASSPRTLYEQYF